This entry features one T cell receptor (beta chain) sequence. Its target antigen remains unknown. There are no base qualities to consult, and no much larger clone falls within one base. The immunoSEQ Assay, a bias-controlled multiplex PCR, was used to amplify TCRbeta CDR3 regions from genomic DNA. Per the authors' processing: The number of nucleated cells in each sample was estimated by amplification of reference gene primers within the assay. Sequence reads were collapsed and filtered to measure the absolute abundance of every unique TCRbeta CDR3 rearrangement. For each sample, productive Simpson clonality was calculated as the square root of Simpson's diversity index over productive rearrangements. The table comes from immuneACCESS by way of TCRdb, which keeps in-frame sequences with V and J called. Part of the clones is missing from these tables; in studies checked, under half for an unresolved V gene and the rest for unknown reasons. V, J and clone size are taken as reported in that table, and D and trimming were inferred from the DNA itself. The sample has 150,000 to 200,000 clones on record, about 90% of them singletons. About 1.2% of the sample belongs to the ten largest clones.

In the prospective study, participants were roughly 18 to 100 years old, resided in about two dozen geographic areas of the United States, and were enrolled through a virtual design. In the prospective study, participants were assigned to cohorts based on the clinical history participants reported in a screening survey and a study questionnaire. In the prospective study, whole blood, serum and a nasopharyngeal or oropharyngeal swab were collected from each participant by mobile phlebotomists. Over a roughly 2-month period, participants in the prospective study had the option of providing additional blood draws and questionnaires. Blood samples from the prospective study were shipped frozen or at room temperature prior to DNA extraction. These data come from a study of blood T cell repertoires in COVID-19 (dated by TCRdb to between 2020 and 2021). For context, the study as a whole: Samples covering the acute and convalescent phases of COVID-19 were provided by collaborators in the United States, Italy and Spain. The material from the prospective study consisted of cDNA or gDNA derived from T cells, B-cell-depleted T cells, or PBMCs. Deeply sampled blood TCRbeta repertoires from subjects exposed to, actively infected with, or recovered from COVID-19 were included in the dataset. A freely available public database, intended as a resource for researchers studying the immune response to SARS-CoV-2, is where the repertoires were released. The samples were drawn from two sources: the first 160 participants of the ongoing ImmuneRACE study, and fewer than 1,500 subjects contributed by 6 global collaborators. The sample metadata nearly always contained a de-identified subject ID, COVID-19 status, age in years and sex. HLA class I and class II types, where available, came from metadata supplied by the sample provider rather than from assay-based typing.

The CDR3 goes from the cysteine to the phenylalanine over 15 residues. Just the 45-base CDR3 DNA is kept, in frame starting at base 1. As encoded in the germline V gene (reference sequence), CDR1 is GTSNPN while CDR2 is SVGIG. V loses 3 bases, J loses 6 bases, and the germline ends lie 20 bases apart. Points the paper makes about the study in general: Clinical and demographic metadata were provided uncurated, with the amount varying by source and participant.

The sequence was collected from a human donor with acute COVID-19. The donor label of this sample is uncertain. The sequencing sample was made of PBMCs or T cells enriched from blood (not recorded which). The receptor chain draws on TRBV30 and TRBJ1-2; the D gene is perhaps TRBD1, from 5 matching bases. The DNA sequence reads TGTGCCTGGAGGGGGGGTTACGAGGGAAGTCATGGCTACACCTTC. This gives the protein CAWRGGYEGSHGYTF.